What follows describes a single T cell receptor beta chain. Its antigen is not known. CDR3 size: 15 residues. Per the germline V gene, CDR1 is LNHDA and CDR2 is SQIVND (reference sequence). The V and J ends lost 3 bases and 1 base respectively, with 12 bases between them. The data stem from a study of chemoradiotherapy in HPV16-positive cancers. Turning to the study itself: Candidate HPV-specific T-cell clones and common TCR motifs came from functional assays in a couple of HPV16-positive patients.

Study findings and constraints: In HPV16-positive patients, HPV-responsive T-cell expansion tracked better recurrence-free survival.

Method: immunoSEQ multiplex PCR; TCRdb's copy keeps in-frame clones and lacks some. This table holds some 4,900 clones, around 70% found once. This material consisted of tumor tissue, taken from a patient who underwent chemoradiotherapy. The clonotype was recovered from a human donor with HPV-associated anogenital cancer. The chain is built from TRBV19 and TRBJ1-1; D may be TRBD1 (5 bases). The CDR3 loop is CASSMGRRRNTEAFF. CDR3 DNA sequence: TGTGCCAGTAGTATGGGGCGACGCCGGAACACTGAAGCTTTCTTT. Drawing the rest from reference TRBV19 and TRBJ1-1, the complete variable domain is DGGITQSPKYLFRKEGQNVTLSCEQNLNHDAMYWYRQDPGQGLRLIYYSQIVNDFQKGDIAEGYSVSREKKESFPLTVTSAQKNPTAFYLCASSMGRRRNTEAFFGQGTRLTVV.